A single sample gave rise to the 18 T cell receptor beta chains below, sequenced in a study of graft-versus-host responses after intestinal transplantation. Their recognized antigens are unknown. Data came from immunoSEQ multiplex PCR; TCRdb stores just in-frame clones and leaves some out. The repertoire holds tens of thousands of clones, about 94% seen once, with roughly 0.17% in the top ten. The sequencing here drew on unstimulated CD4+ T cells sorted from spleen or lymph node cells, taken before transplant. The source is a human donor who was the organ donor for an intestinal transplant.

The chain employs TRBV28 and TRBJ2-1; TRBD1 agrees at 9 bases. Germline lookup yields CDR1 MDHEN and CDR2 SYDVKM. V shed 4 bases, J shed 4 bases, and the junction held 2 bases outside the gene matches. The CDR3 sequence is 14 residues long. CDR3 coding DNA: TGTGCCAGCAGTTGGGGACAGGGATACAATGAGCAGTTCTTC. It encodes CASSWGQGYNEQFF.

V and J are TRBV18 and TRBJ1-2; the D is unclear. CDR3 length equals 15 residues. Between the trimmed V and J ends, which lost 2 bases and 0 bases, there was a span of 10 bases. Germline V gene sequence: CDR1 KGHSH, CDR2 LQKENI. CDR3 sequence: CASSPTGSPNYGYTF. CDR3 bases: TGTGCCAGCTCACCAACGGGGTCACCTAACTATGGCTACACCTTC.

CDR3 sequence reads: CASSPLKGGTSSLFNEQFF. CDR3 coding DNA: TGTGCCAGCAGCCCGCTCAAGGGTGGCACCTCAAGTCTTTTCAATGAGCAGTTCTTC. This chain links TRBV4-2 with TRBJ2-1; D unresolved. Trimming pared 4 bases from V and 6 bases from J, leaving 28 bases between. This CDR3 has 19 amino acids. Per the germline V gene, CDR1 is LGHNA and CDR2 is YNFKEQ.

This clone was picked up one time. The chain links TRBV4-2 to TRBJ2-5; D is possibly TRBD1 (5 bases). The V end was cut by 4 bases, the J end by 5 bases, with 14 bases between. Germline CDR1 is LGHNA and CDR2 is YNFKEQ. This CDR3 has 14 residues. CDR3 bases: TGTGCCAGCAGCCGTGCAGGGAACGTGGAGACCCAGTACTTC. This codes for CASSRAGNVETQYF.

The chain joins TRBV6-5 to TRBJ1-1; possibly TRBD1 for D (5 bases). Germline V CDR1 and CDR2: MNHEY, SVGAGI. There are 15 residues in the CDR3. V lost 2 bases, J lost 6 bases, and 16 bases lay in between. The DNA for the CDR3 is TGTGCCAGCAGTTACCTCGGATTTAGGGGTGCTGAAGCTTTCTTT. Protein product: CASSYLGFRGAEAFF.

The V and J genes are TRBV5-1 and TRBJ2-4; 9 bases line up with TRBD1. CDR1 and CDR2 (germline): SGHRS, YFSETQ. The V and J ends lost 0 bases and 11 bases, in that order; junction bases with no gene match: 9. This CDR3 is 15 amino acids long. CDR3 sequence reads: CASSLAPGQGFLQYF. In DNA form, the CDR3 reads TGCGCCAGCAGCTTGGCCCCGGGACAGGGCTTTCTTCAGTACTTC.

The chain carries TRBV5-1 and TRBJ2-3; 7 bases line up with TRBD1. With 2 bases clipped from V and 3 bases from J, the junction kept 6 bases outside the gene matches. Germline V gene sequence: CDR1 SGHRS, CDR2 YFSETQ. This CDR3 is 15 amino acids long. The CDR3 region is CASSFRDSRTDTQYF. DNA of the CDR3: TGCGCCAGCAGCTTCCGGGACAGCCGAACAGATACGCAGTATTTT.

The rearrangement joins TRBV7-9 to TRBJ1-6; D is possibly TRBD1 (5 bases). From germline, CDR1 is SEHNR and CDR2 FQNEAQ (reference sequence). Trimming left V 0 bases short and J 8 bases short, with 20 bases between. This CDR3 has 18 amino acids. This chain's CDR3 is CASSLARSLEGQYSPLHF. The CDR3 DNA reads TGTGCCAGCAGCTTAGCTCGTTCGCTCGAGGGGCAATATTCACCCCTCCACTTT.

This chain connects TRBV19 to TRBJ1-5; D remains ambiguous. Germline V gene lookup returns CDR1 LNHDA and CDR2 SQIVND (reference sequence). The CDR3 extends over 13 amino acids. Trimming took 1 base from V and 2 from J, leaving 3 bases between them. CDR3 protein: CASSIVGNQPQHF. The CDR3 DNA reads TGTGCCAGTAGTATAGTGGGCAATCAGCCCCAGCATTTT.

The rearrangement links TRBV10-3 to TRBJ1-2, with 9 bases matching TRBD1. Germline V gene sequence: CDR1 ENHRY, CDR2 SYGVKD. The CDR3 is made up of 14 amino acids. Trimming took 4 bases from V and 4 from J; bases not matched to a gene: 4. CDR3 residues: CAISGDRGVYGYTF. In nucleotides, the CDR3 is TGTGCCATCAGTGGCGACAGGGGGGTCTATGGCTACACCTTC.

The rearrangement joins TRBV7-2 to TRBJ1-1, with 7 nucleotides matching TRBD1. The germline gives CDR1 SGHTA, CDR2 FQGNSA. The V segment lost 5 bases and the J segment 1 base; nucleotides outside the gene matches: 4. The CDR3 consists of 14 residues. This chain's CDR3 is CASSRTGGNTEAFF. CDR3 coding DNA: TGTGCCAGCAGCAGGACAGGTGGGAACACTGAAGCTTTCTTT.

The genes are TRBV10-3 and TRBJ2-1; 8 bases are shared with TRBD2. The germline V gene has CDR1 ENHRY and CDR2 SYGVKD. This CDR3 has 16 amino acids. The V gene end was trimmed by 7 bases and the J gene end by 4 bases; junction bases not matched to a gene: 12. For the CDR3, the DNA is TGTGCCATCACCAGAACGCCGGGGGGGCCTTACAATGAGCAGTTCTTC. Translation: CAITRTPGGPYNEQFF.

CDR3 amino acids: CASSFEGATEAFF. The CDR3 coding sequence is TGTGCCAGCAGCTTTGAGGGGGCCACTGAAGCTTTCTTT. The rearrangement uses TRBV7-2 and TRBJ1-1, with 7 bases identical to TRBD1. The CDR3 runs to 13 residues. The trim removed 3 bases at V and 4 bases at J, leaving 2 bases unmatched. Germline CDR1 SGHTA, CDR2 FQGNSA.

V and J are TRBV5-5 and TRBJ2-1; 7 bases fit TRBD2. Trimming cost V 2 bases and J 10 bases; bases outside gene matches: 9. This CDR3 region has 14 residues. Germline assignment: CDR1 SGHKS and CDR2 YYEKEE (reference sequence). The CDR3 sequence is CASSLTGLTAEQFF. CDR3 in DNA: TGTGCCAGCAGCTTAACGGGACTAACCGCGGAGCAGTTCTTC.

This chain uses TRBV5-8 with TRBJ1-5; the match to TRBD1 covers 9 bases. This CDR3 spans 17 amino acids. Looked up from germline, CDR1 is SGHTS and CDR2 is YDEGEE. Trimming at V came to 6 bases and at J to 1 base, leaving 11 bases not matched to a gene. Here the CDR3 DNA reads TGTGCCAGCACTAACGGCCTGGGACAGGGAAGCAATCAGCCCCAGCATTTT. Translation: CASTNGLGQGSNQPQHF.

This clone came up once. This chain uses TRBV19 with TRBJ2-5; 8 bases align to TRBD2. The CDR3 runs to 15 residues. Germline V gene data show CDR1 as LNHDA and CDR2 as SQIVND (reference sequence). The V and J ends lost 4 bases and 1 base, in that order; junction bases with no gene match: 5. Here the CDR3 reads CASSTRLARQETQYF. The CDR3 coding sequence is TGTGCCAGTAGTACAAGACTAGCGCGCCAAGAGACCCAGTACTTC. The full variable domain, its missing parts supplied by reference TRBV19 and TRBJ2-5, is DGGITQSPKYLFRKEGQNVTLSCEQNLNHDAMYWYRQDPGQGLRLIYYSQIVNDFQKGDIAEGYSVSREKKESFPLTVTSAQKNPTAFYLCASSTRLARQETQYFGPGTRLLVL.

This CDR3 is CASSPTLAGGPQTQYF. The CDR3, as DNA: TGCGCCAGCAGCCCTACACTAGCGGGGGGGCCGCAGACCCAGTACTTC. The rearrangement joins TRBV5-1 to TRBJ2-5, with 13 bases that match TRBD2. Germline V gene sequence: CDR1 SGHRS, CDR2 YFSETQ. CDR3 length equals 16 residues. The junction had 9 bases not matched to a gene; V was cut back by 4 bases and J by 6 bases.

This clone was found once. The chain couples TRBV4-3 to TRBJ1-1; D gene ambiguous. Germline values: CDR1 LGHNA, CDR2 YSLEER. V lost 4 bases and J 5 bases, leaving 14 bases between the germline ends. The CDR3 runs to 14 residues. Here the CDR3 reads CASSRSAFLTEAFF. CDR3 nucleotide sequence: TGCGCCAGCAGCCGTTCCGCGTTTTTGACTGAAGCTTTCTTT.